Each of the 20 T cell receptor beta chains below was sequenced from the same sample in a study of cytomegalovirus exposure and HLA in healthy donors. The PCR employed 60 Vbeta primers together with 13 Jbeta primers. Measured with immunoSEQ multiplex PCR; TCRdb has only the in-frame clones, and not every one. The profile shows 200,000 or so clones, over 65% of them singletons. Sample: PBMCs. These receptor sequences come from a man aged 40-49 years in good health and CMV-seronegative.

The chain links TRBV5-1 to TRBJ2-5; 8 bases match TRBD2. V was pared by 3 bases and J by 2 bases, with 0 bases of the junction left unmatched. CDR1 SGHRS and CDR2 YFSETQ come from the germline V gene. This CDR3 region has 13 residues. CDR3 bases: TGCGCCAGCAGCTCGGGGGGGCAAGAGACCCAGTACTTC. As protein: CASSSGGQETQYF.

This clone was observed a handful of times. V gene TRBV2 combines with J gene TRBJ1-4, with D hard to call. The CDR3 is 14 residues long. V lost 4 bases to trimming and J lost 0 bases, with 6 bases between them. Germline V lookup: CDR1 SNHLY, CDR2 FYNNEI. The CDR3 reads CASSGSSTNEKLFF. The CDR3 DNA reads TGTGCCAGCAGTGGTTCTTCAACTAATGAAAAACTGTTTTTT.

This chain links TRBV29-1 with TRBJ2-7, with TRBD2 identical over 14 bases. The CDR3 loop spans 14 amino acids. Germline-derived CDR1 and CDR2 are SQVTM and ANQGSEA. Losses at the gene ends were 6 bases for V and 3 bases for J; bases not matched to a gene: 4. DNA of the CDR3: TGCAGCGTGGGGGGACTAGCGGGGGTCTACGAGCAGTACTTC. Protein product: CSVGGLAGVYEQYF.

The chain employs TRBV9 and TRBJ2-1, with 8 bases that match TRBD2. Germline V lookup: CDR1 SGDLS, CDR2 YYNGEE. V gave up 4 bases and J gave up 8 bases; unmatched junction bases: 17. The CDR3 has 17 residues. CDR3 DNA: TGTGCCAGCAGCCAAGGGTGGAGGAGCGGGAGCGGGGATGAGCAGTTCTTC. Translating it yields CASSQGWRSGSGDEQFF. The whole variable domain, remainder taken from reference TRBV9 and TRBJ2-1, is DSGVTQTPKHLITATGQRVTLRCSPRSGDLSVYWYQQSLDQGLQFLIQYYNGEERAKGNILERFSAQQFPDLHSELNLSSLELGDSALYFCASSQGWRSGSGDEQFFGPGTRLTVL.

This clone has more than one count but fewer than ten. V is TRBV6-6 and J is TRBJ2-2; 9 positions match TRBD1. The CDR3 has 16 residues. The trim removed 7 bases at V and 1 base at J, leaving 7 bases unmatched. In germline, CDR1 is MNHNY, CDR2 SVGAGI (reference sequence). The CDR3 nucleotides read TGTGCCAGCAACCCTGGGACAGGGAAGAACACCGGGGAGCTGTTTTTT. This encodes CASNPGTGKNTGELFF.

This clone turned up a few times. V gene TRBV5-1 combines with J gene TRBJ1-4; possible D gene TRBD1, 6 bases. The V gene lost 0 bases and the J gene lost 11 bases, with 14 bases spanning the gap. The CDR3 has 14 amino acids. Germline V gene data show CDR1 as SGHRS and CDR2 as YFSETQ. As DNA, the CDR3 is TGCGCCAGCAGCTTGGACAGGGAAGGGGCTAAACTGTTTTTT. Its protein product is CASSLDREGAKLFF.

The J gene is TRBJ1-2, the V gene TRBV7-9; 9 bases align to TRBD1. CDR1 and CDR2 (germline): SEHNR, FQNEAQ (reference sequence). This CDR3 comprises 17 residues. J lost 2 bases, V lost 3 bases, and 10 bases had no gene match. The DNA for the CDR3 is TGTGCCAGCAGCTTTACCGGGACAGGGACCTCCAACTATGGCTACACCTTC. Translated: CASSFTGTGTSNYGYTF.

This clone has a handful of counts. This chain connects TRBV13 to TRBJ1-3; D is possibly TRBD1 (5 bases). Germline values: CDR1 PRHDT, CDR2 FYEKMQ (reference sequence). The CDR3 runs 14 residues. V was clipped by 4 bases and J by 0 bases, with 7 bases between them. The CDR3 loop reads CASSSTDSGNTIYF. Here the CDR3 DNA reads TGTGCCAGCAGCTCGACAGACTCTGGAAACACCATATATTTT. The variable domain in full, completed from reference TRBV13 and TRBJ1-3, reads AAGVIQSPRHLIKEKRETATLKCYPIPRHDTVYWYQQGPGQDPQFLISFYEKMQSDKGSIPDRFSAQQFSDYHSELNMSSLELGDSALYFCASSSTDSGNTIYFGEGSWLTVV.

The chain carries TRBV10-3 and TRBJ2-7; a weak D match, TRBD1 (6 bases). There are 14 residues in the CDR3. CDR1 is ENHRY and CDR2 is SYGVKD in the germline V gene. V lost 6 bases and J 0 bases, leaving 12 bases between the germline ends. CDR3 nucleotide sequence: TGTGCCATCAGACGGACAGAAGACTCCTACGAGCAGTACTTC. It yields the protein CAIRRTEDSYEQYF.

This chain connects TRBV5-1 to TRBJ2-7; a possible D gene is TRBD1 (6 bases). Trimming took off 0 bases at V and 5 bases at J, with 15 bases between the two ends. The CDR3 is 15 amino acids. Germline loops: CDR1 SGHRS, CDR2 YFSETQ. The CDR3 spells CASSLGAGTYDEQYF. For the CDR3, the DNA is TGCGCCAGCAGCTTGGGGGCCGGGACATATGACGAGCAGTACTTC.

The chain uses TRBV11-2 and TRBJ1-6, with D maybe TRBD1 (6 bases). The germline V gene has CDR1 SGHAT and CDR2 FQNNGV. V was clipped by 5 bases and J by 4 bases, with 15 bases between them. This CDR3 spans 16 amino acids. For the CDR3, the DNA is TGTGCCAGCAGCCTAAAACAGGGATTATATAATTCACCCCTCCACTTT. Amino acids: CASSLKQGLYNSPLHF.

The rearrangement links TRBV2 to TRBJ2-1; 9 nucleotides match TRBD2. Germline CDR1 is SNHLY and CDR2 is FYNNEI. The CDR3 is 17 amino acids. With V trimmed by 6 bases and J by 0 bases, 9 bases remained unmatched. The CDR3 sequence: CASRGGAGGISYNEQFF. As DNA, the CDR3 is TGTGCCAGCAGAGGAGGAGCGGGGGGCATCTCCTACAATGAGCAGTTCTTC.

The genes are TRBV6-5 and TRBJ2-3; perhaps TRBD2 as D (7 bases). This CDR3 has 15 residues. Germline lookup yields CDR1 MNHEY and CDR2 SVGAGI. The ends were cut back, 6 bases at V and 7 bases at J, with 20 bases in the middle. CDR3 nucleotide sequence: TGTGCCAGCAGGAGGGTTTCTAGGGGGGGTAATACGCAGTATTTT. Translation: CASRRVSRGGNTQYF.

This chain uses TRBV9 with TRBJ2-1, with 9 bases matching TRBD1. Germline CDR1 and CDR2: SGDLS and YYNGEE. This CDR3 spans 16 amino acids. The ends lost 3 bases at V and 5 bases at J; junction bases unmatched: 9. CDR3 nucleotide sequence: TGTGCCAGCAGCGCTGGGACAGGGTTGGGGAACAATGAGCAGTTCTTC. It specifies CASSAGTGLGNNEQFF.

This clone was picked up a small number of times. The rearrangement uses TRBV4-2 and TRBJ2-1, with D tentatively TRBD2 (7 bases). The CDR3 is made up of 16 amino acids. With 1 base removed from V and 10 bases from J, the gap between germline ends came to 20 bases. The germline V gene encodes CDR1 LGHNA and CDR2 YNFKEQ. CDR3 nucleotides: TGTGCCAGCAGCCAAGCCCCTGGGGGGGCTCAAGGAGAGCAGTTCTTC. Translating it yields CASSQAPGGAQGEQFF.

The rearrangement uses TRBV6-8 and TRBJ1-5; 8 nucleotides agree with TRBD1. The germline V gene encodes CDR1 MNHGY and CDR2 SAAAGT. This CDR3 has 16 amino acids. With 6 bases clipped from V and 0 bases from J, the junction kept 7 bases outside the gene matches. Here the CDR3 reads CASSEGQVNSNQPQHF. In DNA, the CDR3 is TGTGCCAGCAGCGAGGGACAGGTGAATAGCAATCAGCCCCAGCATTTT.

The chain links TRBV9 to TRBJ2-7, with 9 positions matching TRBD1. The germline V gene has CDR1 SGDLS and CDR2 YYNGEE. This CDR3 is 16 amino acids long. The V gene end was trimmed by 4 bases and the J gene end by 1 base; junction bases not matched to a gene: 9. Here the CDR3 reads CASSRASGTGSYEQYF. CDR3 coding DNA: TGTGCCAGCAGCCGCGCCTCCGGGACAGGGTCCTACGAGCAGTACTTC.

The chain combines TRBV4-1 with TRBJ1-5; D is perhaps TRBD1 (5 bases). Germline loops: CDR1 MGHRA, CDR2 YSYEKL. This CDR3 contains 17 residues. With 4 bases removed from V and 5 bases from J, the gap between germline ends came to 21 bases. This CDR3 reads CASSRLLTGERHQPQHF. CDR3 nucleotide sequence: TGCGCCAGCAGCCGCCTACTAACGGGGGAGCGTCATCAGCCCCAGCATTTT.

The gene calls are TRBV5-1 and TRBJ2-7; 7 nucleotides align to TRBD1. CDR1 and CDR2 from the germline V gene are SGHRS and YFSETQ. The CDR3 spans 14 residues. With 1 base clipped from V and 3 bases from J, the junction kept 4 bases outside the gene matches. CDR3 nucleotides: TGCGCCAGCAGCTTGCCGGGACAGCTCTACGAGCAGTACTTC. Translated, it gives CASSLPGQLYEQYF.

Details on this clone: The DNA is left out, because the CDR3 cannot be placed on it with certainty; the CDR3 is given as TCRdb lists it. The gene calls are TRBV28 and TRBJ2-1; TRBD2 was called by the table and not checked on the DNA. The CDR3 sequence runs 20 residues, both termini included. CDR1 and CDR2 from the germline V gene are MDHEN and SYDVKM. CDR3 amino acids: CASSFPSGMSSSSGGDEEFF.